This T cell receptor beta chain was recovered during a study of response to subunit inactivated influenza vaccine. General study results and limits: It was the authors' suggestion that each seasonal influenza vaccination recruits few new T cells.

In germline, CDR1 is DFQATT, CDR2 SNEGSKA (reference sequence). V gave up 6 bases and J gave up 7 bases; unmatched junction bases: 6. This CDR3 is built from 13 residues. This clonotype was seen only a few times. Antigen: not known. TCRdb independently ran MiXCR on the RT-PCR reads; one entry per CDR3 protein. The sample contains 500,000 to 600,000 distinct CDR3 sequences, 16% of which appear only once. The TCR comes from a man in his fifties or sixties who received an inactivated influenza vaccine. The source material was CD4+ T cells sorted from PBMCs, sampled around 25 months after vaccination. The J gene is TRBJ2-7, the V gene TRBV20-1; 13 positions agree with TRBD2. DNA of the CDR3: TGCAGTGCGCCGACTAGCGGGAGGTGGGAGCAGTACTTC. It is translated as CSAPTSGRWEQYF.